The 4 T cell receptor beta chains below come from one sample, sequenced in a study of T-cell reconstitution after alpha-beta-depleted transplantation in children listed by TCRdb under 2016. Preparation of the library involved PCR. Sequencing was performed on an Illumina HiSeq 2500. TCR libraries were prepared with molecular barcoding, using unique molecular identifiers to normalize TCRbeta repertoire quantification. In TCRdb, the public reads were trimmed at Q25 with fastp and aligned with MiXCR, with productive beta chains retained. Merged by CDR3 protein, the rows form single entries marked with the most common genes and DNA. The sample contains hundreds of thousands of distinct CDR3 sequences, roughly 13% of them found a single time. About 0.79% of the sample goes to the ten largest clones. The sample's treatment or condition, from its label and the paper: allogeneic hematopoietic cell transplantation with graft depleted of TCRalphabeta T cells and CD19 B cells.

Material: PBMCs, obtained before TCRalphabeta/CD19-depleted stem cell transplant. The receptor source for this set is a girl aged 2-9 years with congenital amegakaryocytic thrombocytopenia, due to receive a stem cell transplant.

Many counts were recorded for this clonotype. The chain uses TRBV25-1 and TRBJ1-2, with D perhaps matching TRBD1 (5 bases). CDR1 MGHDK and CDR2 SYGVNS come from the germline V gene. CDR3 size: 15 residues. V lost 3 bases and J lost 5, with 16 bases in between. CDR3 DNA: TGTGCCAGCAGTGATGTTACAGGAGATGGGTATGGCTACACCTTC. Translating gives CASSDVTGDGYGYTF.

In its sample, this clonotype was seen a few times. This rearrangement joins TRBV5-1 to TRBJ2-3; D is perhaps TRBD1 (6 bases). Germline V gene sequence: CDR1 SGHRS, CDR2 YFSETQ. The V end lost 0 bases, the J end lost 1 base, and 12 bases lay between the germline ends. CDR3 length equals 16 residues. The CDR3 region is CASSLAGSGGTDTQYF. For the CDR3, the DNA is TGCGCCAGCAGCTTGGCCGGGTCAGGGGGCACAGATACGCAGTATTTT.

This clonotype has ten or more counts. The chain is built from TRBV20-1 and TRBJ2-5, with 7 bases aligning to TRBD2. V lost 0 bases and J lost 2; bases outside the gene matches: 9. The CDR3 is 16 amino acids. Germline V gene data show CDR1 as DFQATT and CDR2 as SNEGSKA (reference sequence). CDR3 in amino acids: CSAREPTLGGQETQYF. The CDR3 region has the DNA TGCAGTGCTAGAGAGCCCACCCTGGGAGGGCAAGAGACCCAGTACTTC.

This clonotype was seen only a few times. The chain couples TRBV20-1 to TRBJ2-1; 10 nucleotides agree with TRBD2. The CDR3 totals 17 residues. Germline CDR1 is DFQATT and CDR2 is SNEGSKA (reference sequence). Germline trimming cut 3 bases from V and 2 bases from J; bases unmatched to any gene: 10. In DNA, the CDR3 is TGCAGTGCTAGGAAGGACTTACTAGCGGGGCCCTACAATGAGCAGTTCTTC. This translates into CSARKDLLAGPYNEQFF.